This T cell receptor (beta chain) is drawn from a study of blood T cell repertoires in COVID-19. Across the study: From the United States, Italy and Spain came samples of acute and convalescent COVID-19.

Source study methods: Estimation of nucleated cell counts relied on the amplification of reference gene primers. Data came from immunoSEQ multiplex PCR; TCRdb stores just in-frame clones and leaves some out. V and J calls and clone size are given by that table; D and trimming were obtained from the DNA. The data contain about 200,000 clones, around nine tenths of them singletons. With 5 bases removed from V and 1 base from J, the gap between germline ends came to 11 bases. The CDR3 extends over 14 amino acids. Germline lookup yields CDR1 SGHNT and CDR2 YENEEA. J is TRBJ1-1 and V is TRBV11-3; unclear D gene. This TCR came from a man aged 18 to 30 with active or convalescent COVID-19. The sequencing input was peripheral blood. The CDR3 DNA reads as TGTGCCAGCAGCCCCGGAGGGTCGAACACTGAAGCTTTCTTT. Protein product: CASSPGGSNTEAFF.